The 15 T cell receptor beta chains below all came from one sample that was sequenced in a study of blood T cell repertoires in COVID-19. Clones were sequenced by immunoSEQ multiplex PCR, and TCRdb holds only the in-frame ones, with some missing. The data show 70,000 to 95,000 clones, roughly 80% seen once. Sequenced material: peripheral blood. These receptors originate from a human donor in a cohort sampled during active COVID-19.

The CDR3 DNA sequence: TGTGCCAGCAGTGTACGGGGTGGCACAGATACGCAGTATTTT. Its protein is CASSVRGGTDTQYF. The gene calls are TRBV2 and TRBJ2-3; D may be TRBD2 (5 bases). From germline, CDR1 is SNHLY and CDR2 FYNNEI. CDR3 length: 14 amino acids. V gave up 4 bases and J gave up 1 base, with 9 bases separating them.

V and J are TRBV3-1 (or the pseudogene TRBV3-2) and TRBJ2-6; TRBD2 agrees at 7 bases. CDR3 length: 14 amino acids. J was trimmed by 2 bases and V by 7 bases; bases with no gene match: 2. Germline V gene sequence: CDR1 LGHDT, CDR2 YNNKEL (reference sequence). The CDR3 region is CASTRGAGANVLTF. In DNA, the CDR3 is TGTGCCAGCACCCGGGGGGCTGGGGCCAACGTCCTGACTTTC.

CDR3: CASTPPRGYGYTF. The CDR3 DNA follows: TGTGCCAGCACCCCACCGCGAGGGTATGGCTACACCTTC. The chain employs TRBV7-9 and TRBJ1-2; D is unresolved. The germline CDR1 and CDR2 sequences are SEHNR and FQNEAQ (reference sequence). This CDR3 has 13 residues. The ends were cut back, 7 bases at V and 5 bases at J, with 14 bases in the middle.

This clone has more than one count but fewer than ten. V is TRBV7-6 and J is TRBJ1-3; 7 nucleotides agree with TRBD1. The germline V gene encodes CDR1 SGHVS and CDR2 FNYEAQ. V lost 4 bases and J lost 0; bases outside the gene matches: 6. CDR3 length: 16 residues. The CDR3 bases are TGTGCCAGCAGCTCCCCAGGACAGGACTCTGGAAACACCATATATTTT. This sequence encodes CASSSPGQDSGNTIYF.

The chain joins TRBV7-8 to TRBJ1-2; D may be TRBD1 (5 bases). This CDR3 comprises 14 residues. V was trimmed by 4 bases and J by 5 bases, leaving 14 bases between them. Per germline, CDR1 SGHVS and CDR2 FQNEAQ. CDR3 loop: CASSSQTDSYGYTF. The CDR3 bases are TGTGCCAGCAGCTCCCAGACAGACTCGTATGGCTACACCTTC.

The chain links TRBV7-6 to TRBJ1-6, with 9 bases matching TRBD1. Germline V CDR1 and CDR2: SGHVS, FNYEAQ. V lost 5 bases, J lost 9 bases, and 8 bases stayed unmatched. The CDR3 has 15 amino acids. The CDR3 sequence is CASSAETGGFSPLHF. The CDR3 DNA is TGTGCCAGCAGCGCAGAGACAGGGGGGTTTTCACCCCTCCACTTT.

The gene calls are TRBV10-3 and TRBJ2-3; D perhaps matches TRBD2 (5 bases). The CDR3 has 15 amino acids. The V end lost 3 bases, the J end lost 0 bases, and 10 bases lay between the germline ends. The germline CDR1 and CDR2 sequences are ENHRY and SYGVKD. The CDR3 bases are TGTGCCATCAGTGACAGACTAAAAAGCACAGATACGCAGTATTTT. Translated: CAISDRLKSTDTQYF.

The rearrangement links TRBV5-1 to TRBJ1-4; possibly TRBD1 for D (6 bases). V was pared by 4 bases and J by 0 bases, with 10 bases between. This CDR3 has 15 residues. Germline assignment: CDR1 SGHRS and CDR2 YFSETQ. CDR3 coding DNA: TGCGCCAGCAGCCCACAGGGAACAACTAATGAAAAACTGTTTTTT. Encoded protein: CASSPQGTTNEKLFF. Filled out from reference TRBV5-1 and TRBJ1-4, the complete variable domain reads KAGVTQTPRYLIKTRGQQVTLSCSPISGHRSVSWYQQTPGQGLQFLFEYFSETQRNKGNFPGRFSGRQFSNSRSEMNVSTLELGDSALYLCASSPQGTTNEKLFFGSGTQLSVL.

The rearrangement joins TRBV1 to TRBJ2-2; the table's D gene call, TRBD2, was not cross checked with the DNA. TRBV1 is a documented pseudogene. The CDR3 has 22 amino acids. The CDR3 DNA reads TGCACCAGCAGCCAAGACCCCCGTGTGCGGGGGCGTCCTTTCGCGAACACCGGGGAGCTGTTTTTT. Amino acid sequence: CTSSQDPRVRGRPFANTGELFF.

This chain connects TRBV6-5 to TRBJ2-2; a weak D match, TRBD2 (7 bases). Germline V gives CDR1 MNHEY, CDR2 SVGAGI. The V end was cut by 5 bases, the J end by 0 bases, with 10 bases between. CDR3 size: 15 residues. CDR3 in DNA: TGTGCCAGCAGTCTCGGGGGGCCGAACACCGGGGAGCTGTTTTTT. This encodes CASSLGGPNTGELFF.

The chain combines TRBV5-4 with TRBJ1-3; 9 bases agree with TRBD1. V gave up 4 bases and J gave up 5 bases; unmatched junction bases: 7. CDR1 SGHNT and CDR2 YYREEE come from the germline V gene (reference sequence). The CDR3 length is 15 residues. The CDR3 reads CASSARDRDRNTIYF. The DNA for the CDR3 is TGTGCCAGCAGCGCCCGGGACAGGGACCGAAACACCATATATTTT.

The genes are TRBV7-3 and TRBJ2-4; perhaps TRBD2 as D (5 bases). Germline CDR1 and CDR2: SGHTA and FQGTGA. Deletions cut 3 bases from V and 6 bases from J, with 9 bases between. The CDR3 is made up of 13 amino acids. In DNA form, the CDR3 reads TGTGCCAGCAGCTTCGGGGTTCCAAACATTCAGTACTTC. Its protein product is CASSFGVPNIQYF.

The chain couples TRBV5-1 to TRBJ2-7, with 9 bases identical to TRBD1. This CDR3 has 14 amino acids. Germline-derived CDR1 and CDR2 are SGHRS and YFSETQ. The J segment lost 3 bases and the V segment lost 6 bases, leaving 7 bases of the junction unmatched. The CDR3 DNA reads as TGCGCCAGCACCCTGGGACAGGGAGTCTACGAGCAGTACTTC. As protein: CASTLGQGVYEQYF.

The chain couples TRBV7-9 to TRBJ2-5, with TRBD2 identical over 8 bases. This CDR3 region has 17 residues. J gave up 5 bases and V 6 bases, and 17 bases lay outside the gene matches. Germline V gives CDR1 SEHNR, CDR2 FQNEAQ (reference sequence). DNA for the CDR3: TGTGCCAGCAGTAAGCAGCCCTCTCGGGGGGGCCCGGAGACCCAGTACTTC. This gives the protein CASSKQPSRGGPETQYF.

The V call is TRBV4-1, the J call TRBJ2-3, with TRBD1 identical over 7 bases. After removal of 2 bases from V and 2 bases from J, the junction contained 7 bases not matched to a gene. There are 16 residues in the CDR3. Per the germline V gene, CDR1 is MGHRA and CDR2 is YSYEKL. The CDR3 DNA reads TGCGCCAGCAGCCAAAGGACAGGCGCATACACAGATACGCAGTATTTT. It is translated as CASSQRTGAYTDTQYF.